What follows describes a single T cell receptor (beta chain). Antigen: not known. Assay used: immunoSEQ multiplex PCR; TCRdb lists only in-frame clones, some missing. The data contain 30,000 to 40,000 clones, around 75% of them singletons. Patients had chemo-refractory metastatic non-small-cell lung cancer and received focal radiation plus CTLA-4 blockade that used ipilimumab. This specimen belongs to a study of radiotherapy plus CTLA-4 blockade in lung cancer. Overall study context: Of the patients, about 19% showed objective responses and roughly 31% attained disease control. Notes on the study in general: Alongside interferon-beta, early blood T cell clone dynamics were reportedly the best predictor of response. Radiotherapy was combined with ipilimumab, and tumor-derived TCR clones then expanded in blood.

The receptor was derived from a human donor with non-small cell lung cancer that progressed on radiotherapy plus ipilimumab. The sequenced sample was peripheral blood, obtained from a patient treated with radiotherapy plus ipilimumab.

CDR3 amino acids: CATSRPEAGRAGELFF. In DNA form, the CDR3 reads TGTGCCACCAGCAGGCCGGAGGCAGGGCGCGCCGGGGAGCTGTTTTTT. The chain is built from TRBV15 and TRBJ2-2; D might be TRBD1 or TRBD2, each matching 5 bases. The germline gives CDR1 LNHNV, CDR2 YYDKDF (reference sequence). V was trimmed by 3 bases and J by 6 bases, leaving 17 bases between them. This CDR3 region has 16 residues.